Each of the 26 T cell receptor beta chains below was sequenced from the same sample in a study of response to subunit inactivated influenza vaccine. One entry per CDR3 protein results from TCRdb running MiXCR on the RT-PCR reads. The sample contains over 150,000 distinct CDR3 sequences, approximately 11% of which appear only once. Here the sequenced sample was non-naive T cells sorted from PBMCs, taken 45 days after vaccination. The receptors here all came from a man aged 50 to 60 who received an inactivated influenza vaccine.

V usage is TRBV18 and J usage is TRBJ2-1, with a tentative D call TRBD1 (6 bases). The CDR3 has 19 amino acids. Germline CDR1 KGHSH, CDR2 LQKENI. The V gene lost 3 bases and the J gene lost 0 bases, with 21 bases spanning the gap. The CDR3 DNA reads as TGTGCCAGCTCACCGCAATCCTACAGGGTGTCGAGCTCCTACAATGAGCAGTTCTTC. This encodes CASSPQSYRVSSSYNEQFF.

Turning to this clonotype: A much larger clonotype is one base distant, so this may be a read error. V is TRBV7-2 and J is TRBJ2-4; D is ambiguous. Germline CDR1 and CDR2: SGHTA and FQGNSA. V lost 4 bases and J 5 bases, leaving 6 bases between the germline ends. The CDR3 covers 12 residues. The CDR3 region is CASSSSENIQYF. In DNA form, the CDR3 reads TGTGCCAGCAGCTCGTCGGAAAACATTCAGTACTTC.

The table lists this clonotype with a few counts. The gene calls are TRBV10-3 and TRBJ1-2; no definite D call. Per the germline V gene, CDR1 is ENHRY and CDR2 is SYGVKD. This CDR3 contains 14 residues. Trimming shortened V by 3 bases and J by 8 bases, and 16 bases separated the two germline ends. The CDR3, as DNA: TGTGCCATCAGTGACACAATCAAACCTGGCGGCTACACCTTC. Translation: CAISDTIKPGGYTF.

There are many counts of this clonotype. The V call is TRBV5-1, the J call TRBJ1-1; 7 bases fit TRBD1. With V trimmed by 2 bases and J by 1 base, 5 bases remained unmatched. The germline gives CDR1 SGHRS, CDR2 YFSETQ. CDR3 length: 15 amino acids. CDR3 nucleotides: TGCGCCAGCAGCTTCTCCGCAGGGGGGAACACTGAAGCTTTCTTT. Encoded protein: CASSFSAGGNTEAFF.

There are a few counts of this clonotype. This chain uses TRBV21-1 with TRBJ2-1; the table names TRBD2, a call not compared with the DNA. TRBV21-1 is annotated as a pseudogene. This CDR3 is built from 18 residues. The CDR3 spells CASTARIRSELQYNEQFF. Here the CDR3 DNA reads TGTGCCAGCACCGCAAGGATTCGATCGGAACTACAGTACAATGAGCAGTTCTTC.

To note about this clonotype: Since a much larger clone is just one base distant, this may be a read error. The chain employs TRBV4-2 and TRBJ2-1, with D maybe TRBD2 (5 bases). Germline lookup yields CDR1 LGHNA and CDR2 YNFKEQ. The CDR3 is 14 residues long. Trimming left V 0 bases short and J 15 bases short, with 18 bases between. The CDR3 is CASSQDLSVRAPFF. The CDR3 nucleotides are TGTGCCAGCAGCCAAGATCTTAGCGTGAGGGCCCCGTTCTTC.

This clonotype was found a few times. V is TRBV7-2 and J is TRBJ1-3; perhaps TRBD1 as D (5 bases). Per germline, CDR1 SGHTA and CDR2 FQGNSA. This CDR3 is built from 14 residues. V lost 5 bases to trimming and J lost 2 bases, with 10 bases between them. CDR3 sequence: CASSRQSAGNTIYF. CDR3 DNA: TGTGCCAGCAGCCGACAGTCCGCTGGAAACACCATATATTTT. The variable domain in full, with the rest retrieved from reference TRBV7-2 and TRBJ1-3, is GAGVSQSPSNKVTEKGKDVELRCDPISGHTALYWYRQSLGQGLEFLIYFQGNSAPDKSGLPSDRFSAERTGGSVSTLTIQRTQQEDSAVYLCASSRQSAGNTIYFGEGSWLTVV.

The CDR3 DNA reads TGCAGTGCTAGGCTGAACACTGAAGCTTTCTTT. The encoded protein is CSARLNTEAFF. V and J are TRBV20-1 and TRBJ1-1, with D unclear. With 3 bases removed from V and 0 bases from J, the gap between germline ends came to 2 bases. This CDR3 comprises 11 residues. CDR1 and CDR2 from the germline V gene are DFQATT and SNEGSKA (reference sequence).

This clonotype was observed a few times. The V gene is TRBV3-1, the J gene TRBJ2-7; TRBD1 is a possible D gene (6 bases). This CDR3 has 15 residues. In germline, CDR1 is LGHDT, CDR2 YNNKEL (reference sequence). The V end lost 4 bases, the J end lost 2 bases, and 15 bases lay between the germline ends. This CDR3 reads CASSRQTGGPYEQYF. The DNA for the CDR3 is TGTGCCAGCAGCCGCCAGACAGGTGGTCCCTACGAGCAGTACTTC.

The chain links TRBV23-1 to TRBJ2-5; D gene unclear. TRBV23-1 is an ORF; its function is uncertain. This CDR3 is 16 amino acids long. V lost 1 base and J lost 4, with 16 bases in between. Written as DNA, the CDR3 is TGCGCCAGCAGTCAATATCGCAGGAGTCGATCAGAGACCCAGTACTTC. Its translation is CASSQYRRSRSETQYF.

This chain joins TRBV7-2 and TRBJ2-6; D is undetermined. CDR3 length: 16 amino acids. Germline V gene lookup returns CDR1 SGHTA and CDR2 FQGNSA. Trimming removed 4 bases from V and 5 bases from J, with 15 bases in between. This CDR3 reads CASSYPSSGRANVLTF. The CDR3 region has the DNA TGTGCCAGCAGCTATCCCAGCTCTGGTAGGGCCAACGTCCTGACTTTC.

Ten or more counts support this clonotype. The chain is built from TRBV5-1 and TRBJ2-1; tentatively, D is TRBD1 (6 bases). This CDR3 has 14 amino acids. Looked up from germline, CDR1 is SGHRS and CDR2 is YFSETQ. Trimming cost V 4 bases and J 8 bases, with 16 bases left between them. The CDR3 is CASSLRQVQDEQFF. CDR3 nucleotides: TGCGCCAGCAGCCTTCGACAGGTTCAGGATGAGCAGTTCTTC.

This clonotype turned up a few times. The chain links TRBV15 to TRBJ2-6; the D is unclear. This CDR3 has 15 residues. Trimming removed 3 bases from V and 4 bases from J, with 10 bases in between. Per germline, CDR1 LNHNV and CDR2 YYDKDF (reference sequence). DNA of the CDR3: TGTGCCACCAGCAGCCTCAGGTCCGGGGCCAACGTCCTGACTTTC. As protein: CATSSLRSGANVLTF. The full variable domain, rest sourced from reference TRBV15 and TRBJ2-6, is DAMVIQNPRYQVTQFGKPVTLSCSQTLNHNVMYWYQQKSSQAPKLLFHYYDKDFNNEADTPDNFQSRRPNTSFCFLDIRSPGLGDTAMYLCATSSLRSGANVLTFGAGSRLTVL.

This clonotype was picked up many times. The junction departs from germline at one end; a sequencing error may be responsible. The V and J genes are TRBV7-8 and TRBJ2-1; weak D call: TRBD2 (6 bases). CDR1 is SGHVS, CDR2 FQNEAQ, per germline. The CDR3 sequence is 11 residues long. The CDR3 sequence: CASSVADEQFF. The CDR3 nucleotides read TGTGCCAGCAGCGTAGCGGATGAGCAGTTCTTC.

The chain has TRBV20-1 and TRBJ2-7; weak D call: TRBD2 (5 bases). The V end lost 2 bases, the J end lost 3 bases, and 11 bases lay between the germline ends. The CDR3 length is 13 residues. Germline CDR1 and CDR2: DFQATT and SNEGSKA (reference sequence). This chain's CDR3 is CSARKGSGYEQYF. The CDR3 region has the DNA TGCAGTGCTAGAAAAGGGAGCGGCTACGAGCAGTACTTC.

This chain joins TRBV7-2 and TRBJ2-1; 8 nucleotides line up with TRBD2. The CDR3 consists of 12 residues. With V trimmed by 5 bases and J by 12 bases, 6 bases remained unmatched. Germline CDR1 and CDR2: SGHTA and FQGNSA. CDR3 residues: CASSLGGGRQFF. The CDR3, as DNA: TGTGCCAGCAGCCTCGGGGGGGGGAGGCAGTTCTTC.

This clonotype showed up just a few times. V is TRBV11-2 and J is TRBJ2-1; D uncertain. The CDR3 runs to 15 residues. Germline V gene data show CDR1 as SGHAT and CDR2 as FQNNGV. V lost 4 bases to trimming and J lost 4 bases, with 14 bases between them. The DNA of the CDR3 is TGTGCCAGCAGCTCCGAAGGTAGCTGGTACAATGAGCAGTTCTTC. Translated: CASSSEGSWYNEQFF.

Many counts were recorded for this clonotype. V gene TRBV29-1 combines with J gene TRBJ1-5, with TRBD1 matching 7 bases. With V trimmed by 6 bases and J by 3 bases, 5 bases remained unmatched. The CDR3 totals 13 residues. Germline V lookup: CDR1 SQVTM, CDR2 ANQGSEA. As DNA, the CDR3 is TGCAGCGTCCTTCAGGGGGTCAATCAGCCCCAGCATTTT. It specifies CSVLQGVNQPQHF.

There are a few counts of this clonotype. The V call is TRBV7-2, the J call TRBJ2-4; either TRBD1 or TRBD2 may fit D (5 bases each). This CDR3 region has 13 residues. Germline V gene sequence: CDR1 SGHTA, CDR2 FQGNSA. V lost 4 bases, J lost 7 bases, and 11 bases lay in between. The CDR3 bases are TGTGCCAGCAGCTCGACTAAGGGGAACATTCAGTACTTC. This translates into CASSSTKGNIQYF.

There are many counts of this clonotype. CDR3 bases: TGCGCCAGCAGCTTGGGACAGTTGAATACAGATACGCAGTATTTT. This gives the protein CASSLGQLNTDTQYF. The rearrangement uses TRBV5-1 and TRBJ2-3, with D possibly being TRBD1 (5 bases). CDR1 is SGHRS and CDR2 is YFSETQ in the germline V gene. CDR3 length: 15 amino acids. The V gene lost 0 bases and the J gene lost 3 bases, with 11 bases spanning the gap.

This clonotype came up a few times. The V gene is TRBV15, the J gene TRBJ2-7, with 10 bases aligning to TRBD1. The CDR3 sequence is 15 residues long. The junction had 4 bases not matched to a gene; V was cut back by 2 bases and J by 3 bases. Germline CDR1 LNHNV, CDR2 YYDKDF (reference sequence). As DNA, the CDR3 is TGTGCCACCAGCAGATCGGACAGGGGGATCTACGAGCAGTACTTC. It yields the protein CATSRSDRGIYEQYF.

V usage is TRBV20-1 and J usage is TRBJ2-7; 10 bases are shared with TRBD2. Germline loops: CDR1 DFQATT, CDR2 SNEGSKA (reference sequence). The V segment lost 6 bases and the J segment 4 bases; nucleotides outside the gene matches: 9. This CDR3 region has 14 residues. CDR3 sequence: CSAQRASGSYEQYF. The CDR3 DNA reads TGCAGTGCCCAAAGGGCTAGCGGGAGTTACGAGCAGTACTTC.

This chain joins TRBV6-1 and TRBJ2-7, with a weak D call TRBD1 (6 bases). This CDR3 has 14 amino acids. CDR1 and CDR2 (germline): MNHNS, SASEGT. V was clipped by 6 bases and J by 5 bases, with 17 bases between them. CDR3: CASSLTGSAHEQYF. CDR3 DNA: TGTGCCAGCAGCTTAACAGGGTCTGCCCACGAGCAGTACTTC.

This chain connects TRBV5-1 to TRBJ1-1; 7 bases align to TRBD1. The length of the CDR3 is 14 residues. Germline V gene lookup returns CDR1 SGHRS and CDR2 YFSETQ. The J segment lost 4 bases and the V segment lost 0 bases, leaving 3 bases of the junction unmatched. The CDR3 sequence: CASSLARDSTEAFF. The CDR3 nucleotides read TGCGCCAGCAGCTTGGCCAGGGACAGCACTGAAGCTTTCTTT.

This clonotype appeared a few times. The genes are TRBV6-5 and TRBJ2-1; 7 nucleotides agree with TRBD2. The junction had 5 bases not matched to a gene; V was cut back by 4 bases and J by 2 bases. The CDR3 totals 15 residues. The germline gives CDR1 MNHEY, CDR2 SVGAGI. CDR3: CASSSREDPYNEQFF. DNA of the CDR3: TGTGCCAGCAGTTCACGGGAGGACCCCTACAATGAGCAGTTCTTC.

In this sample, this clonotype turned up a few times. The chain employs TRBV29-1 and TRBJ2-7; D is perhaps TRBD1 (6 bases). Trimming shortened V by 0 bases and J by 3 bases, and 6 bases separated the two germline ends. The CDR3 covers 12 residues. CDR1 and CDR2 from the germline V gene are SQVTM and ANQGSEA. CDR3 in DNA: TGCAGCGTTGAAGACAGGGGCTACGAGCAGTACTTC. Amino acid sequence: CSVEDRGYEQYF.